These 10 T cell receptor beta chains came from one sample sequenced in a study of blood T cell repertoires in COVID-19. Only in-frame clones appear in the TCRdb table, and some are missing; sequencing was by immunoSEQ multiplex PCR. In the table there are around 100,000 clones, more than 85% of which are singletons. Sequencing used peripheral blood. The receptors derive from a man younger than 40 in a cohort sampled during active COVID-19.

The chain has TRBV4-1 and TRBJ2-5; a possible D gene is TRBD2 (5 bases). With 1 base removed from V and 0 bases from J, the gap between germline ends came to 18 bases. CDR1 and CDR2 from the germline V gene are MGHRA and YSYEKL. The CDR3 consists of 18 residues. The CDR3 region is CASSQVFERGADQETQYF. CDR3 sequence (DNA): TGCGCCAGCAGCCAAGTATTTGAACGGGGTGCGGACCAAGAGACCCAGTACTTC.

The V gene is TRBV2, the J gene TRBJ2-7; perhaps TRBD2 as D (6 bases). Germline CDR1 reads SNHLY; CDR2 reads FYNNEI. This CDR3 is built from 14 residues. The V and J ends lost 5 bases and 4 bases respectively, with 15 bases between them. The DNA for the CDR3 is TGTGCCAGCAGTTCGGAGGGTGGGTGGTACGAGCAGTACTTC. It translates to CASSSEGGWYEQYF. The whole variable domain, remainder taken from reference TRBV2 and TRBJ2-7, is EPEVTQTPSHQVTQMGQEVILRCVPISNHLYFYWYRQILGQKVEFLVSFYNNEISEKSEIFDDQFSVERPDGSNFTLKIRSTKLEDSAMYFCASSSEGGWYEQYFGPGTRLTVT.

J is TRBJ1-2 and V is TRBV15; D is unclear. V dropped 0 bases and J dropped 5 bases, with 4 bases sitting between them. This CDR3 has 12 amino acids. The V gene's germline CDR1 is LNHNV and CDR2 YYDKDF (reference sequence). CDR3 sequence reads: CATSRESYGYTF. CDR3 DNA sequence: TGTGCCACCAGCAGAGAGAGTTATGGCTACACCTTC.

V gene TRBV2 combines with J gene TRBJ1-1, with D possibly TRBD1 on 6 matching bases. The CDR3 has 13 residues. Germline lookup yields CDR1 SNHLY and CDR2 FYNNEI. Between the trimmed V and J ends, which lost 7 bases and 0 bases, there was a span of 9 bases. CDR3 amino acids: CASNAGVNTEAFF. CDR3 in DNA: TGTGCCAGCAACGCAGGGGTGAACACTGAAGCTTTCTTT.

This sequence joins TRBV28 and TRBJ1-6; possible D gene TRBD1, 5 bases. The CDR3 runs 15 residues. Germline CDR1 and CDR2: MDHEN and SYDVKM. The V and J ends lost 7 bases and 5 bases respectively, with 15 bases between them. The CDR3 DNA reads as TGTGCCAGCAAGTGGCGCGGGGGTGATAATTCACCCCTCCACTTT. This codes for CASKWRGGDNSPLHF.

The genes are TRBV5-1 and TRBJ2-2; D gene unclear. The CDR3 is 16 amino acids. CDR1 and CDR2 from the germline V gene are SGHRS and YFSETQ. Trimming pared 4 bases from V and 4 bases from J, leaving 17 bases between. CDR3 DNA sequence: TGCGCCAGCAGCCCCCCTGGTGTCGCGTCCACCGGGGAGCTGTTTTTT. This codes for CASSPPGVASTGELFF.

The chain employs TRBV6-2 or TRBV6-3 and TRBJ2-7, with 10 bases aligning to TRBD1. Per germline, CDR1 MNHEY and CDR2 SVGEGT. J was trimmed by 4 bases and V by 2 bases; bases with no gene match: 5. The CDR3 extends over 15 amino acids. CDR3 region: CASSYRDRGPYEQYF. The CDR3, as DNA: TGTGCCAGCAGTTACCGGGACAGGGGACCTTACGAGCAGTACTTC.

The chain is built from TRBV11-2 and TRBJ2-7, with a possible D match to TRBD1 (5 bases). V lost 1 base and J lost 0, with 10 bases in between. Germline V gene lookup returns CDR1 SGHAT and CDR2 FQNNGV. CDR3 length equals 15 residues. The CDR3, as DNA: TGTGCCAGCAGCTTAGCGGCAGGGCCCTCCTACGAGCAGTACTTC. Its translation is CASSLAAGPSYEQYF. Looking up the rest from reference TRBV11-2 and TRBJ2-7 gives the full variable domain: EAGVAQSPRYKIIEKRQSVAFWCNPISGHATLYWYQQILGQGPKLLIQFQNNGVVDDSQLPKDRFSAERLKGVDSTLKIQPAKLEDSAVYLCASSLAAGPSYEQYFGPGTRLTVT.

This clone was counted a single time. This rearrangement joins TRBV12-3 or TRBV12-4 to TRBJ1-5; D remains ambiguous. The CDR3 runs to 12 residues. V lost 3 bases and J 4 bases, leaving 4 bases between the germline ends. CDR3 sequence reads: CASSFFNQPQHF. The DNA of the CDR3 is TGTGCCAGCAGTTTCTTTAATCAGCCCCAGCATTTT.

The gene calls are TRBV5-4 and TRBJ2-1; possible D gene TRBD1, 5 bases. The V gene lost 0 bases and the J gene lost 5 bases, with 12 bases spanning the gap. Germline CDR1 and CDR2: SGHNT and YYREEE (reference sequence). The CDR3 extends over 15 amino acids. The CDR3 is CASSLGVPRDNEQFF. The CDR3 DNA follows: TGTGCCAGCAGCTTGGGGGTTCCCAGGGACAATGAGCAGTTCTTC.